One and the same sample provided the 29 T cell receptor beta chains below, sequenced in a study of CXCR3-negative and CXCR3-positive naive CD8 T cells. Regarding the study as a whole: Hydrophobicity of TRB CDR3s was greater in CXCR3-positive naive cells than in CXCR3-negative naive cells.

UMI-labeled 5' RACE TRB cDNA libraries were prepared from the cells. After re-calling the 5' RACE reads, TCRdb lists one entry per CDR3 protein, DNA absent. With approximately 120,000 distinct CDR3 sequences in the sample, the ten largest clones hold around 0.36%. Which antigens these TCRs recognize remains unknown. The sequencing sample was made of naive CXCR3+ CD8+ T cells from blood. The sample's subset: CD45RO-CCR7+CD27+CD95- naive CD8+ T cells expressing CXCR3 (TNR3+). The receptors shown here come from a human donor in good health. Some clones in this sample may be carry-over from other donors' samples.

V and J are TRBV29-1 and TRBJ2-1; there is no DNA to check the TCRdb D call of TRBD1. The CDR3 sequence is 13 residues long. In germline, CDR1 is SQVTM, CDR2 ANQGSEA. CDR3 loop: CSVERDRGDEQFF.

The CDR3 sequence is CASSYADNRGDQPQHF. This chain joins TRBV28 and TRBJ1-5; no DNA is available, so the TRBD1 call from TCRdb remains unchecked. Germline-derived CDR1 and CDR2 are MDHEN and SYDVKM. This CDR3 contains 16 residues.

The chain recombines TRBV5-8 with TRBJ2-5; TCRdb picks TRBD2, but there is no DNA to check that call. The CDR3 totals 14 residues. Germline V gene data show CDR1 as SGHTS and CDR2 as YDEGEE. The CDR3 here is CASSPGTSVETQYF.

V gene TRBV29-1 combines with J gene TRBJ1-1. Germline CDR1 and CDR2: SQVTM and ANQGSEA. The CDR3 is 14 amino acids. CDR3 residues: CSVERSGDNTEAFF.

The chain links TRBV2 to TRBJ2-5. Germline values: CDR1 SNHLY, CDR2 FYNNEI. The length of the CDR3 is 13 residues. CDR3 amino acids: CASVGFTPETQYF.

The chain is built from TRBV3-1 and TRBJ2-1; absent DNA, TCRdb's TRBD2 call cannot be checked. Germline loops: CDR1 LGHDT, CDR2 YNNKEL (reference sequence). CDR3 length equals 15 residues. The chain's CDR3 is CASSKREAVLNEQFF.

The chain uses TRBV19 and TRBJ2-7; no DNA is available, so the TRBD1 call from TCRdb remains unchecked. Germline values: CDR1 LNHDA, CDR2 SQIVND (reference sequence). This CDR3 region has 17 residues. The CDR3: CASSTDAQTGQNYEQYF.

CDR3 sequence reads: CSVDRDRGLSEAFF. V usage is TRBV29-1 and J usage is TRBJ1-1; as DNA is missing, the TRBD1 call by TCRdb cannot be tested. Germline CDR1 SQVTM, CDR2 ANQGSEA. CDR3 length: 14 amino acids.

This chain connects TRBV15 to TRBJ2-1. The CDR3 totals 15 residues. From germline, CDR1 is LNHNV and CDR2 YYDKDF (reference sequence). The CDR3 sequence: CATSMYGESYNEQFF.

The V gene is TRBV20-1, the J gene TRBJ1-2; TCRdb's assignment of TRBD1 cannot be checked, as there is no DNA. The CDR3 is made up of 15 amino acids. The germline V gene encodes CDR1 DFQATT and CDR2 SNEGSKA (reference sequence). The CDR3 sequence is CSARTPPGQGYGYTF.

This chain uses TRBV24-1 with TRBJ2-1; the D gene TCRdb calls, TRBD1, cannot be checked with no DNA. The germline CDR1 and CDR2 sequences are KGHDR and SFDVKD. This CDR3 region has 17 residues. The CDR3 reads CATSDVKAPEADNEQFF.

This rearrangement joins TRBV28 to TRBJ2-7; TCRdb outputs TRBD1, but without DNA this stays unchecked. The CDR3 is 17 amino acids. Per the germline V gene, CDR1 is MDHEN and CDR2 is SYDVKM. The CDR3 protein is CASSSIRVSLSYDEQYF.

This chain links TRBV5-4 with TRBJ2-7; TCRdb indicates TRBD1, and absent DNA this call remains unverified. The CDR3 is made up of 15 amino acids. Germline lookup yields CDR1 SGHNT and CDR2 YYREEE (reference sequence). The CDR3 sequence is CASSAGAGGPLEQYF.

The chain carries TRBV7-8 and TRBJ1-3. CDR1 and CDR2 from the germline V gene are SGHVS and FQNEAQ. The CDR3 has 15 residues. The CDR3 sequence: CASSSLGLHGNTIYF. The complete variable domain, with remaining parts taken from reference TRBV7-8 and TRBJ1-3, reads GAGVSQSPRYKVAKRGQDVALRCDPISGHVSLFWYQQALGQGPEFLTYFQNEAQLDKSGLPSDRFFAERPEGSVSTLKIQRTQQEDSAVYLCASSSLGLHGNTIYFGEGSWLTVV.

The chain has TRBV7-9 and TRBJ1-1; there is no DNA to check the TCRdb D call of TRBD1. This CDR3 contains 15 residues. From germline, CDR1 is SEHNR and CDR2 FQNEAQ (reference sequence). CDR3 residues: CASRHEDRSPDKAFF.

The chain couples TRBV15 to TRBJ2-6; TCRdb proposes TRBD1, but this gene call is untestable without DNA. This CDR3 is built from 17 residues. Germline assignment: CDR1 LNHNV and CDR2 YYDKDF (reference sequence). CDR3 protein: CATSRDGRISGANVLTF.

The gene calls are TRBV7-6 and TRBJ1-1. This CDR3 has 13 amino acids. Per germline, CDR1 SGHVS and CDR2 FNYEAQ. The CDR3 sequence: CASTSEVNTEAFF.

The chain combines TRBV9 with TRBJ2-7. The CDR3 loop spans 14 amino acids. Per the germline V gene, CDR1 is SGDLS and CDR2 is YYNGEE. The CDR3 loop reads CASSATARSYEQYF.

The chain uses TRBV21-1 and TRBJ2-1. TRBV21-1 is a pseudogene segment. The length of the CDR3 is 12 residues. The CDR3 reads CASSKPWNEQFF.

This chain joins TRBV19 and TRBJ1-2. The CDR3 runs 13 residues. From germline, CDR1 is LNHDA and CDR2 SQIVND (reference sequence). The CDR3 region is CASSIDPGVGYTF.

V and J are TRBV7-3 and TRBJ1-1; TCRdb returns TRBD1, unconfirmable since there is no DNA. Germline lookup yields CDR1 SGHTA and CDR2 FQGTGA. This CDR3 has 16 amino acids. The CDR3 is CASSLTAGGPNTEAFF.

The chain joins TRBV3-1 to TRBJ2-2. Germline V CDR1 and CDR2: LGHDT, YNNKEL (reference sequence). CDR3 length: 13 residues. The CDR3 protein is CASSQISAGELFF.

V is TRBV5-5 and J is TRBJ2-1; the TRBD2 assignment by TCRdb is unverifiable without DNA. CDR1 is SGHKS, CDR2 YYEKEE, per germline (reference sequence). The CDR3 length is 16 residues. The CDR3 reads CASSLAGLADYVEQFF.

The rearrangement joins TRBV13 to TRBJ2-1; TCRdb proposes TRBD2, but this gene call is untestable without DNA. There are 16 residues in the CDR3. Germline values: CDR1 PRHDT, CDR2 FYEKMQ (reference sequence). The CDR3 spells CASTHTSGGSYNEQFF. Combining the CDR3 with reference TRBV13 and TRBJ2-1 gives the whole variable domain AAGVIQSPRHLIKEKRETATLKCYPIPRHDTVYWYQQGPGQDPQFLISFYEKMQSDKGSIPDRFSAQQFSDYHSELNMSSLELGDSALYFCASTHTSGGSYNEQFFGPGTRLTVL.

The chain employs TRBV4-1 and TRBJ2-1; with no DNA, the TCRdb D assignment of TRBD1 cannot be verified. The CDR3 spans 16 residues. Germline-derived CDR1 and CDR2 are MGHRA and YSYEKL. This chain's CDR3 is CASSQEAGGAYNEQFF.

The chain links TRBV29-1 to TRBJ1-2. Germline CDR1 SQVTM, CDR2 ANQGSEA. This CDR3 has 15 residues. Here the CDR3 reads CSVDKVGGEDYGYTF.

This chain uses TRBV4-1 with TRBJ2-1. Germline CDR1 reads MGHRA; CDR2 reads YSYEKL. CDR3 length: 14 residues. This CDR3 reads CASSQGSSYNEQFF.

This CDR3 is CASSQGGTYEQYF. This chain links TRBV23-1 with TRBJ2-7; the TCRdb D gene call, TRBD1, has no DNA to confirm it. TRBV23-1 is an open reading frame, and its role is uncertain. This CDR3 is built from 13 residues.

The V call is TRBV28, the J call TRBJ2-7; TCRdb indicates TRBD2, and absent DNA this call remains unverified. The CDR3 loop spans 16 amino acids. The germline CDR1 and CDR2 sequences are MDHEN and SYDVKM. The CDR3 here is CASSLSPTSGPYEQYF.